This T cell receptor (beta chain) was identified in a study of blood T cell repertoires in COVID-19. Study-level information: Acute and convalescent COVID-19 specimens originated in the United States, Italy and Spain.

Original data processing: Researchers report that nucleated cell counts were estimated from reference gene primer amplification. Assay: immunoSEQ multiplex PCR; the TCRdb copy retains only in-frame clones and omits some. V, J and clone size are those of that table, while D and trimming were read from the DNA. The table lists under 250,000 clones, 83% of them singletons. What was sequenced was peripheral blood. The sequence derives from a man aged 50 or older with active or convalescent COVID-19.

The CDR3 protein is CASSDSGTDTGELFF. The DNA of the CDR3 is TGCGCCAGCAGTGATAGCGGGACGGACACCGGGGAGCTGTTTTTT. The chain carries TRBV10-1 and TRBJ2-2; 8 bases are shared with TRBD2. Germline values: CDR1 WNHNN, CDR2 SYGVQD (reference sequence). V lost 3 bases and J lost 3; bases outside the gene matches: 3. The CDR3 is made up of 15 amino acids.